The 7 T cell receptor beta chains reported below all come from one sample, sequenced in a study of T-cell reconstitution after alpha-beta-depleted transplantation in children. Unique molecular identifiers were used to barcode this TCRbeta library. TCRdb re-called the PCR reads with MiXCR, one entry per CDR3 protein. Among 450,000 to 600,000 distinct CDR3 sequences listed, about 33% were seen once. The specimen was PBMCs from the stem cell graft donor, collected from the stem cell graft. The receptors here all came from a human donor who donated a stem cell graft to a child with aplastic anemia.

This clonotype was seen a few times. Here the CDR3 reads CASSLTFPGPQHF. For the CDR3, the DNA is TGTGCCAGCAGTTTAACATTCCCCGGCCCCCAGCATTTT. This rearrangement joins TRBV27 to TRBJ1-5; D remains ambiguous. This CDR3 is 13 amino acids long. Per the germline V gene, CDR1 is MNHEY and CDR2 is SMNVEV (reference sequence). The V gene lost 2 bases and the J gene lost 10 bases, with 12 bases spanning the gap.

There are a few counts of this clonotype. The chain employs TRBV5-1 and TRBJ2-1, with 7 nucleotides matching TRBD2. The V and J ends lost 0 bases and 1 base, in that order; junction bases with no gene match: 4. From germline, CDR1 is SGHRS and CDR2 YFSETQ. CDR3 length: 16 amino acids. The CDR3 DNA reads TGCGCCAGCAGCTTGGCGGGGGGAGAGTCCTACAATGAGCAGTTCTTC. It yields the protein CASSLAGGESYNEQFF.

This clonotype was seen more than once but under ten times. The rearrangement links TRBV28 to TRBJ2-7; D remains unclear. Germline V gives CDR1 MDHEN, CDR2 SYDVKM. This CDR3 spans 12 amino acids. The V and J ends lost 2 bases and 6 bases respectively, with 8 bases between them. CDR3 in amino acids: CASSLPPPEQYF. The DNA for the CDR3 is TGTGCCAGCAGTTTACCTCCCCCCGAGCAGTACTTC. Full variable domain (rest looked up from reference TRBV28 and TRBJ2-7): DVKVTQSSRYLVKRTGEKVFLECVQDMDHENMFWYRQDPGLGLRLIYFSYDVKMKEKGDIPEGYSVSREKKERFSLILESASTNQTSMYLCASSLPPPEQYFGPGTRLTVT.

This clonotype was seen a handful of times. The rearrangement links TRBV7-9 to TRBJ2-7, with a possible D match to TRBD2 (6 bases). The CDR3 is made up of 15 amino acids. V was pared by 4 bases and J by 6 bases, with 19 bases between. Germline CDR1 is SEHNR and CDR2 is FQNEAQ (reference sequence). This CDR3 reads CASSSTGTAVSEQYF. CDR3 nucleotide sequence: TGTGCCAGCAGCTCAACCGGGACTGCGGTTAGCGAGCAGTACTTC.

This clonotype was counted between two and nine times. The chain employs TRBV19 and TRBJ1-3, with D maybe TRBD1 (6 bases). CDR1 LNHDA and CDR2 SQIVND come from the germline V gene (reference sequence). The CDR3 contains 14 residues. Between the trimmed V and J ends, which lost 8 bases and 0 bases, there was a span of 11 bases. The CDR3 loop reads CASATTGSGNTIYF. CDR3 nucleotides: TGTGCCAGTGCGACGACAGGCTCTGGAAACACCATATATTTT.

V is TRBV11-2 and J is TRBJ2-5; maybe TRBD2 (6 bases). The CDR3 is 13 residues long. The V and J ends lost 5 bases and 4 bases respectively, with 11 bases between them. CDR1 is SGHAT and CDR2 is FQNNGV in the germline V gene. This CDR3 is CASSPRLVETQYF. Here the CDR3 DNA reads TGTGCCAGCAGCCCTCGACTAGTAGAGACCCAGTACTTC. The full variable domain, its missing parts supplied by reference TRBV11-2 and TRBJ2-5, is EAGVAQSPRYKIIEKRQSVAFWCNPISGHATLYWYQQILGQGPKLLIQFQNNGVVDDSQLPKDRFSAERLKGVDSTLKIQPAKLEDSAVYLCASSPRLVETQYFGPGTRLLVL.

The rearrangement uses TRBV4-2 and TRBJ1-1; possible D gene TRBD1, 5 bases. Germline V gene sequence: CDR1 LGHNA, CDR2 YNFKEQ. The CDR3 is made up of 18 amino acids. Trimming removed 0 bases at V and 1 base at J, with 18 bases between. In DNA form, the CDR3 reads TGTGCCAGCAGCCAAGAGGGTCGGGCAGGGCCAGGGAACACTGAAGCTTTCTTT. Amino acids: CASSQEGRAGPGNTEAFF.